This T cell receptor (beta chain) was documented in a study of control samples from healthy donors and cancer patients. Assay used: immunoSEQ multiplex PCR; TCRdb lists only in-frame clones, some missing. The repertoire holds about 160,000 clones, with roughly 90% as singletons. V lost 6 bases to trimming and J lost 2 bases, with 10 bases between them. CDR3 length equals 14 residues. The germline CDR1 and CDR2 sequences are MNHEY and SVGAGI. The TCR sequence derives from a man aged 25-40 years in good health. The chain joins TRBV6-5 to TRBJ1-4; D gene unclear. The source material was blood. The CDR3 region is CASRVPGTNEKLFF. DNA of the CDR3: TGTGCCAGCAGGGTGCCAGGTACTAATGAAAAACTGTTTTTT.